A single sample is the source of the 27 T cell receptor beta chains below, sequenced in a study of blood T cell repertoires in COVID-19. Profiled with immunoSEQ multiplex PCR; TCRdb holds only in-frame clones, not every one. The sample holds fewer than 250,000 clones; approximately 91% are singletons and the top ten take less than 7.5%. The sample was peripheral blood. The receptor source for this set is a man in his fifties or sixties who had recovered from COVID-19.

The gene calls are TRBV19 and TRBJ2-5; 8 positions agree with TRBD1. The germline V gene has CDR1 LNHDA and CDR2 SQIVND (reference sequence). Unmatched junction bases numbered 1, after V lost 3 bases and J lost 4 bases. This CDR3 region has 13 residues. CDR3 protein: CASSMGTGETQYF. The CDR3 nucleotides are TGTGCCAGTAGTATGGGGACAGGAGAGACCCAGTACTTC.

The chain recombines TRBV9 with TRBJ1-5; D call uncertain. CDR3 length: 14 residues. V was shortened by 4 bases and J by 2 bases, with 10 bases between the two germline ends. In germline, CDR1 is SGDLS, CDR2 YYNGEE. For the CDR3, the DNA is TGTGCCAGCAGCCCGTCGGCGGGCAATCAGCCCCAGCATTTT. Amino acid sequence: CASSPSAGNQPQHF.

J is TRBJ1-5 and V is TRBV19, with 7 nucleotides matching TRBD1. Trimming cost V 5 bases and J 2 bases; bases outside gene matches: 3. The V gene's germline CDR1 is LNHDA and CDR2 SQIVND (reference sequence). The CDR3 spans 14 residues. CDR3 sequence: CASSGDRGNQPQHF. The CDR3 nucleotides read TGTGCCAGTAGTGGAGACAGGGGCAATCAGCCCCAGCATTTT.

This chain uses TRBV6-2 or TRBV6-3 with TRBJ2-1; 7 nucleotides match TRBD2. Germline CDR1 is MNHEY and CDR2 is SVGEGT. CDR3 length: 12 residues. V trimming: 6 bases; J trimming: 15 bases; junction bases outside the gene matches: 11. CDR3 coding DNA: TGTGCCAGCAGCTGGCCCGGGACTATTTTGTTCTTC. This translates into CASSWPGTILFF.

The chain uses TRBV19 and TRBJ2-3; 9 bases match TRBD1. Germline CDR1 is LNHDA and CDR2 is SQIVND (reference sequence). J was trimmed by 9 bases and V by 6 bases; bases with no gene match: 7. The CDR3 runs to 13 residues. The CDR3 sequence is CASSTGQGTTQYF. The CDR3 DNA is TGTGCCAGTAGCACCGGACAGGGGACGACGCAGTATTTT.

V and J are TRBV7-3 and TRBJ2-1, with a possible D match to TRBD2 (6 bases). With 2 bases removed from V and 0 bases from J, the gap between germline ends came to 8 bases. The CDR3 consists of 15 residues. The germline V gene encodes CDR1 SGHTA and CDR2 FQGTGA. The CDR3 here is CASSLRGSSYNEQFF. The CDR3 DNA sequence: TGTGCCAGCAGCTTACGGGGGAGCTCCTACAATGAGCAGTTCTTC. Complete variable domain (other parts from reference TRBV7-3 and TRBJ2-1): GAGVSQTPSNKVTEKGKYVELRCDPISGHTALYWYRQSLGQGPEFLIYFQGTGAADDSGLPNDRFFAVRPEGSVSTLKIQRTERGDSAVYLCASSLRGSSYNEQFFGPGTRLTVL.

V usage is TRBV19 and J usage is TRBJ1-4; possible D gene TRBD1, 6 bases. There are 14 residues in the CDR3. Between the trimmed V and J ends, which lost 3 bases and 8 bases, there was a span of 13 bases. Germline V gene sequence: CDR1 LNHDA, CDR2 SQIVND (reference sequence). CDR3 nucleotide sequence: TGTGCCAGTAGTATCACAGGGAGTAAGGAAAAACTGTTTTTT. Its protein product is CASSITGSKEKLFF. The variable domain in full, with the rest retrieved from reference TRBV19 and TRBJ1-4, is DGGITQSPKYLFRKEGQNVTLSCEQNLNHDAMYWYRQDPGQGLRLIYYSQIVNDFQKGDIAEGYSVSREKKESFPLTVTSAQKNPTAFYLCASSITGSKEKLFFGSGTQLSVL.

V usage is TRBV18 and J usage is TRBJ2-3, with 7 nucleotides matching TRBD2. Trimming cost V 4 bases and J 6 bases; bases outside gene matches: 13. This CDR3 region has 16 residues. Germline-derived CDR1 and CDR2 are KGHSH and LQKENI. The CDR3 here is CASSLRAETGGDTQYF. In nucleotides, the CDR3 is TGTGCCAGCTCACTCCGCGCGGAGACGGGAGGTGATACGCAGTATTTT.

The chain has TRBV5-6 and TRBJ2-1; 8 nucleotides line up with TRBD2. From germline, CDR1 is SGHDT and CDR2 YYEEEE. V lost 1 base, J lost 3 bases, and 6 bases stayed unmatched. The CDR3 runs to 16 residues. CDR3 in DNA: TGTGCCAGCAGCTTGTCGGGTCTAGCGGGCTACAATGAGCAGTTCTTC. This sequence encodes CASSLSGLAGYNEQFF.

This chain joins TRBV3-1 (or the pseudogene TRBV3-2) and TRBJ1-1; 8 bases line up with TRBD1. The CDR3 covers 14 residues. The germline CDR1 and CDR2 sequences are LGHDT and YNNKEL (reference sequence). The V segment lost 4 bases and the J segment 5 bases; nucleotides outside the gene matches: 6. CDR3 loop: CASSPTGGGTEAFF. In DNA form, the CDR3 reads TGTGCCAGCAGCCCAACAGGGGGTGGTACTGAAGCTTTCTTT.

This rearrangement joins TRBV7-9 to TRBJ1-3; no clear D. The CDR3 covers 15 residues. The germline CDR1 and CDR2 sequences are SEHNR and FQNEAQ (reference sequence). V was pared by 5 bases and J by 0 bases, with 11 bases between. CDR3: CASSLQRSSGNTIYF. The CDR3, as DNA: TGTGCCAGCAGCCTACAGAGAAGCTCTGGAAACACCATATATTTT. The variable domain in full, with the rest retrieved from reference TRBV7-9 and TRBJ1-3, is DTGVSQNPRHKITKRGQNVTFRCDPISEHNRLYWYRQTLGQGPEFLTYFQNEAQLEKSRLLSDRFSAERPKGSFSTLEIQRTEQGDSAMYLCASSLQRSSGNTIYFGEGSWLTVV.

This chain joins TRBV4-3 and TRBJ2-2; no definite D call. Trimming stripped 1 base from V and 4 bases from J, with 7 bases between. This CDR3 has 14 amino acids. CDR1 and CDR2 from the germline V gene are LGHNA and YSLEER. This CDR3 reads CASSQGMATGELFF. Here the CDR3 DNA reads TGCGCCAGCAGCCAAGGTATGGCCACCGGGGAGCTGTTTTTT.

The rearrangement joins TRBV7-2 to TRBJ2-5; no clear D gene. CDR3 length: 12 residues. Germline CDR1 is SGHTA and CDR2 is FQGNSA. V was shortened by 5 bases and J by 7 bases, with 11 bases between the two germline ends. CDR3 nucleotides: TGTGCCAGCAGCCAAATAGGCGGGACCCAGTACTTC. Amino acids: CASSQIGGTQYF. Full variable domain (outside the CDR3, taken from reference TRBV7-2 and TRBJ2-5): GAGVSQSPSNKVTEKGKDVELRCDPISGHTALYWYRQSLGQGLEFLIYFQGNSAPDKSGLPSDRFSAERTGGSVSTLTIQRTQQEDSAVYLCASSQIGGTQYFGPGTRLLVL.

The chain recombines TRBV11-3 with TRBJ2-1; TRBD2 matches at 12 bases. In germline, CDR1 is SGHNT, CDR2 YENEEA. V shed 5 bases, J shed 5 bases, and the junction held 4 bases outside the gene matches. This CDR3 region has 15 residues. In nucleotides, the CDR3 is TGTGCCAGCAGCAGACGACTAGCGGGAGACAATGAGCAGTTCTTC. Amino acids: CASSRRLAGDNEQFF.

The chain recombines TRBV7-9 with TRBJ2-3, with D tentatively TRBD2 (5 bases). Germline V gene lookup returns CDR1 SEHNR and CDR2 FQNEAQ (reference sequence). V was pared by 0 bases and J by 0 bases, with 10 bases between. The CDR3 has 16 residues. CDR3 DNA sequence: TGTGCCAGCAGCTTAGCAGTAGCGATTAGCACAGATACGCAGTATTTT. Its translation: CASSLAVAISTDTQYF. The full variable domain, with the rest looked up from reference TRBV7-9 and TRBJ2-3, is DTGVSQNPRHKITKRGQNVTFRCDPISEHNRLYWYRQTLGQGPEFLTYFQNEAQLEKSRLLSDRFSAERPKGSFSTLEIQRTEQGDSAMYLCASSLAVAISTDTQYFGPGTRLTVL.

The rearrangement links TRBV6-5 to TRBJ2-1; 9 bases match TRBD1. Trimming at V came to 5 bases and at J to 8 bases, leaving 1 base not matched to a gene. This CDR3 region has 12 residues. CDR1 and CDR2 from the germline V gene are MNHEY and SVGAGI. The CDR3 loop reads CASSTGGDEQFF. Here the CDR3 DNA reads TGTGCCAGCAGTACAGGGGGCGATGAGCAGTTCTTC.

This chain uses TRBV4-2 with TRBJ2-7, with 8 positions matching TRBD2. The J segment lost 4 bases and the V segment lost 0 bases, leaving 5 bases of the junction unmatched. The CDR3 consists of 15 residues. The germline V gene has CDR1 LGHNA and CDR2 YNFKEQ. The CDR3 coding sequence is TGTGCCAGCAGCCAAGATCTCGCGGGAGGTTACGAGCAGTACTTC. Protein sequence: CASSQDLAGGYEQYF.

The chain combines TRBV6-6 with TRBJ2-7, with TRBD2 matching over 12 bases. The CDR3 has 15 amino acids. Germline CDR1 MNHNY, CDR2 SVGAGI (reference sequence). V dropped 6 bases and J dropped 1; count of bases not matched to a gene: 4. CDR3 nucleotides: TGTGCCAGCAGGTCGACTAGCGGGAGTTCCTACGAGCAGTACTTC. Encoded protein: CASRSTSGSSYEQYF.

The J gene is TRBJ1-1, the V gene TRBV27, with D perhaps TRBD1 (5 bases). Germline lookup yields CDR1 MNHEY and CDR2 SMNVEV (reference sequence). Trimming left V 3 bases short and J 5 bases short, with 7 bases between. This CDR3 is built from 12 residues. CDR3 in amino acids: CASSLRGTEAFF. The CDR3 DNA sequence: TGTGCCAGCAGTTTGCGGGGGACTGAAGCTTTCTTT.

This clone has more than one count but fewer than ten. In DNA, the CDR3 is TGTGCCAGCAGCCCTGCCGGGACAGGGGCTGACACCATATATTTT. It is translated as CASSPAGTGADTIYF. The chain combines TRBV9 with TRBJ1-3, with TRBD1 matching 10 bases. This CDR3 spans 15 amino acids. The ends lost 4 bases at V and 8 bases at J; junction bases unmatched: 9. Germline V CDR1 and CDR2: SGDLS, YYNGEE. Using reference TRBV9 and TRBJ1-3 for the parts outside the CDR3, the full variable domain is DSGVTQTPKHLITATGQRVTLRCSPRSGDLSVYWYQQSLDQGLQFLIQYYNGEERAKGNILERFSAQQFPDLHSELNLSSLELGDSALYFCASSPAGTGADTIYFGEGSWLTVV.

This clone was recorded only once. This sequence joins TRBV28 and TRBJ1-5; tentatively, D is TRBD1 (6 bases). Germline loops: CDR1 MDHEN, CDR2 SYDVKM. The CDR3 loop spans 15 amino acids. The V and J ends lost 5 bases and 7 bases respectively, with 18 bases between them. The CDR3 loop reads CASSKEAGAWQPQHF. The CDR3 nucleotides are TGTGCCAGCAGTAAAGAGGCGGGGGCCTGGCAGCCCCAGCATTTT.

The CDR3 DNA reads TGTGCCACCAGTGATCCCCGTGGACAGGGGACAGATACGCAGTATTTT. It is translated as CATSDPRGQGTDTQYF. V is TRBV24-1 and J is TRBJ2-3; 9 bases align to TRBD1. The length of the CDR3 is 16 residues. The V and J ends lost 3 bases and 3 bases, in that order; junction bases with no gene match: 6. CDR1 KGHDR and CDR2 SFDVKD come from the germline V gene.

This clone was recorded only once. This sequence joins TRBV5-5 and TRBJ2-1; D is perhaps TRBD2 (6 bases). Per the germline V gene, CDR1 is SGHKS and CDR2 is YYEKEE (reference sequence). Trimming left V 3 bases short and J 6 bases short, with 13 bases between. CDR3 size: 14 residues. The CDR3, as DNA: TGTGCCAGCAGCTGGGCGGGAAACTTCAATGAGCAGTTCTTC. The encoded protein is CASSWAGNFNEQFF.

The V and J genes are TRBV20-1 and TRBJ1-2, with unresolved D. This CDR3 has 13 residues. V lost 3 bases to trimming and J lost 5 bases, with 13 bases between them. Germline CDR1 is DFQATT and CDR2 is SNEGSKA (reference sequence). The CDR3 DNA reads TGCAGTGCTAGTCAGGAAGAACTGTATGGCTACACCTTC. Translation gives CSASQEELYGYTF.

CDR3 residues: CSVVHSGGHTSTDTQYF. CDR3 DNA sequence: TGCAGCGTTGTGCATAGCGGGGGGCATACTAGCACAGATACGCAGTATTTT. The chain joins TRBV29-1 to TRBJ2-3; TRBD2 aligns across 10 bases. This CDR3 contains 17 residues. Germline V gene data show CDR1 as SQVTM and CDR2 as ANQGSEA. After removal of 4 bases from V and 0 bases from J, the junction contained 10 bases not matched to a gene.

The chain uses TRBV2 and TRBJ2-2; the match to TRBD2 covers 7 bases. CDR3 length: 14 residues. Germline CDR1 and CDR2: SNHLY and FYNNEI. J gave up 5 bases and V 4 bases, and 4 bases lay outside the gene matches. DNA of the CDR3: TGTGCCAGCAGTGCACTAGCGTGGACCGGGGAGCTGTTTTTT. This translates into CASSALAWTGELFF.

There are a few counts of this clone. The gene calls are TRBV7-9 and TRBJ1-3; the match to TRBD1 covers 9 bases. The germline V gene has CDR1 SEHNR and CDR2 FQNEAQ (reference sequence). The CDR3 runs to 16 residues. Trimming removed 3 bases from V and 1 base from J; junction bases left unmatched: 4. The CDR3 region is CASSLSGTGSGNTIYF. The CDR3 nucleotides are TGTGCCAGCAGCTTGTCCGGGACAGGGTCTGGAAACACCATATATTTT.